This T cell receptor (beta chain) was sequenced in a study of T cell responses to AZD1222 COVID-19 vaccine. The method was immunoSEQ multiplex PCR; TCRdb's version includes in-frame clones alone and lacks a portion of them. There are approximately 150,000 clones in the sample; 88% occur only once, and 2.2% lies in the top ten. V was pared by 2 bases and J by 0 bases, with 13 bases between. The CDR3 runs to 16 residues. This clone was seen once. The J gene is TRBJ1-1, the V gene TRBV23-1, with D perhaps TRBD1 (5 bases). TRBV23-1 is assigned to the ORF class and has an uncertain function. Sequencing was performed on peripheral blood, taken on day 0 of AZD1222 vaccination. This TCR was recovered from an adult in good health. The chain's CDR3 is CASSQPGTSMNTEAFF. For the CDR3, the DNA is TGCGCCAGCAGTCAACCCGGGACCTCCATGAACACTGAAGCTTTCTTT.